This record covers a single T cell receptor (beta chain). Its target is unknown. The CDR3 is 14 amino acids. Trimming took off 0 bases at V and 8 bases at J, with 8 bases between the two ends. The germline gives CDR1 SNHLY, CDR2 FYNNEI. This record comes from a study of beta chain features in type 1 diabetes. Study as a whole: All of the samples together had 85 million to 140 million sorted cells examined. Study findings and constraints: Shortening that was moderate but significant affected the TCRB CDR3s of Type 1 diabetes patients in all four CD4+ subsets. Whether HLA type influences TCRB rearrangement remained unresolved here.

Investigators reverse transcribed all isolated RNA, so they sequenced expressed TCRB transcripts. The protocol was immunoSEQ multiplex PCR, while the TCRdb copy is restricted to in-frame clones and leaves out a portion. The sample contains 150,000 to 200,000 clones, around 63% of which appear only once. By way of CD45RO/CCR7/CD25/CD127/CD95/CD27, the CD4+ regulatory, stem cell-like memory, central memory and naive cells were sorted. Purity exceeding 95% was reached by all sorted populations. Sample: naive CD4+ T cells from blood. The TCR comes from a man between 25 and 39 years old with type 1 diabetes. The chain carries TRBV2 and TRBJ1-6; D call uncertain. The CDR3 here is CASSEAGLHSPLHF. Here the CDR3 DNA reads TGTGCCAGCAGTGAAGCCGGGCTCCATTCACCCCTCCACTTT.